This entry is about one T cell receptor (beta chain). Its specificity is unknown. Germline CDR1 and CDR2: SGHKS and YYEKEE (reference sequence). The CDR3 has 16 residues. Germline trimming cut 2 bases from V and 3 bases from J; bases unmatched to any gene: 8. This sample is drawn from a study of OX40 agonist ivuxolimab in advanced cancers. Clones were sequenced by immunoSEQ multiplex PCR, and TCRdb holds only the in-frame ones, with some missing. The data show just under 55,000 clones, 80% seen once. Study-level results: CD4+ T cells averaged fewer expanded clones than CD8+ T cells. Partial responders at 0.1-3.0 mg/kg had among the lowest clonal expansion.

The sample consisted of CD4+ or CD8+ T cells sorted from blood, taken in a trial of the OX40 agonist ivuxolimab. The receptor's source is an adult with an advanced solid tumor such as melanoma, head and neck, liver or kidney cancer. The chain has TRBV5-5 and TRBJ2-7, with TRBD2 matching over 10 bases. The CDR3 nucleotides read TGTGCCAGCAGCTTAAGAACTAGCGGGGCATACTACGAGCAGTACTTC. Its protein is CASSLRTSGAYYEQYF.